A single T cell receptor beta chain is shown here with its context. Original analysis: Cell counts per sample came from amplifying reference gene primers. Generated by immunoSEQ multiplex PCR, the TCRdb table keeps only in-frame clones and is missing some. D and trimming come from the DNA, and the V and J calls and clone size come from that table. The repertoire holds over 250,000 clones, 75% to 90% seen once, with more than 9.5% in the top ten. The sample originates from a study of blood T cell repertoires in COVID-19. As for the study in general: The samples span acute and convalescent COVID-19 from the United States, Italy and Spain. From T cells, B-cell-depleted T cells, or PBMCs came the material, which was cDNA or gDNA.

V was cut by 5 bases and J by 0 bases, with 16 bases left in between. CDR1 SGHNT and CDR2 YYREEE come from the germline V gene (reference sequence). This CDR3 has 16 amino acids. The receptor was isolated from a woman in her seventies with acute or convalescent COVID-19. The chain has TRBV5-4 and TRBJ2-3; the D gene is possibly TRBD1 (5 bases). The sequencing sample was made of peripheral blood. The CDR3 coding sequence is TGTGCCAGCAGGGATTACAGGTGGGCTAGCACAGATACGCAGTATTTT. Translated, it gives CASRDYRWASTDTQYF.